This TCR beta chain was profiled in a study of blood T cell repertoires in COVID-19. Across the whole study: Both acute and convalescent COVID-19 samples were obtained from the United States, Italy and Spain. PBMCs, B-cell-depleted T cells, or T cells provided the cDNA or gDNA that made up the material.

Source study methods: Using reference gene primer amplification, nucleated cell counts were estimated. Only in-frame clones appear in the TCRdb table, and some are missing; sequencing was by immunoSEQ multiplex PCR. V and J calls and clone size come straight from that table; D and trimming were deduced from the DNA. The sample lists about 670,000 clones; 85% to 90% were seen once. This clone occurred once. Germline loops: CDR1 MGHRA, CDR2 YSYEKL. Trimming pared 1 base from V and 6 bases from J, leaving 15 bases between. The CDR3 is 16 residues long. This receptor was identified in a woman between 18 and 30 years old with acute or convalescent COVID-19. The source material was peripheral blood. V is TRBV4-1 and J is TRBJ1-4; weak D call: TRBD1 (5 bases). The CDR3 loop reads CASSQVGRGEYEKLFF. The CDR3 coding sequence is TGCGCCAGCAGCCAAGTCGGAAGGGGCGAATATGAAAAACTGTTTTTT.